The rows below give T cell receptor beta chains drawn from one sample of a study of T cell responses to AZD1222 COVID-19 vaccine. Generated by immunoSEQ multiplex PCR, the TCRdb table keeps only in-frame clones and is missing some. Here the sample spans roughly 67,000 clones, 65% to 80% being singletons. The specimen was peripheral blood, collected on day 0 of AZD1222 vaccination. These receptors all come from an adult in good health. Both conserved end residues are part of each CDR3. The D gene is left open where the match is weak. For some rows the clone size is stated as once, few or many, or as a class when expanded; others skip it.

j_gene	v_gene	d_gene	abundance	CDR3aa	CDR3nt
TRBJ1-1	TRBV5-6	NA	NA	CASSQPRRQEDDAFF	TGTGCCAGCAGCCAACCGCGACGACAGGAAGATGACGCTTTCTTT
TRBJ1-1	TRBV3-1/TRBV3-2	TRBD1	once	CASSQDDFIGKDRGGTEAFF	TGTGCCAGCAGCCAAGATGACTTTATCGGTAAGGACAGGGGAGGCACTGAAGCTTTCTTT
TRBJ2-7	TRBV7-2	NA	NA	CASSSRGYEQYF	TGTGCCAGCAGCTCACGGGGTTACGAGCAGTACTTC
TRBJ1-6	TRBV3-1/TRBV3-2	NA	NA	CASSQGRGPNSPLHF	TGTGCCAGCAGCCAAGGTCGGGGTCCTAATTCACCCCTCCACTTT
TRBJ2-1	TRBV5-5	TRBD2	NA	CASSLVTSGGFMNEQFF	TGTGCCAGCAGCTTGGTGACTAGCGGGGGGTTTATGAATGAGCAGTTCTTC
TRBJ1-6	TRBV11-2	NA	NA	CASSRRGTRGNTDSPLHF	TGTGCCAGCAGCCGAAGGGGGACACGGGGTAACACGGATTCACCCCTCCACTTT
TRBJ1-3	TRBV5-1	NA	NA	CASSPGLGNTIYF	TGCGCCAGCAGCCCGGGGCTCGGAAACACCATATATTTT
TRBJ1-4	TRBV11-1	TRBD1	NA	CASSYRGGEKLFF	TGTGCCAGCAGCTACAGGGGCGGTGAAAAACTGTTTTTT
TRBJ1-6	TRBV6-5	TRBD1	NA	CASSSTGSSYNSPLHF	TGTGCCAGCAGTTCGACAGGGAGCTCCTATAATTCACCCCTCCACTTT
TRBJ1-5	TRBV30	NA	NA	CAWSVQGNQPQHF	TGTGCCTGGAGTGTACAGGGCAATCAGCCCCAGCATTTT
TRBJ1-1	TRBV4-1	TRBD1	NA	CASSPVGRRQGRTEAFF	TGCGCCAGCAGCCCAGTCGGACGAAGACAGGGCAGGACTGAAGCTTTCTTT